This TCR beta chain was observed in a study of blood T cell repertoires in COVID-19 (dated by TCRdb to 2020 to 2022). Regarding the complete study: Samples covering the acute and convalescent phases of COVID-19 were provided by collaborators in the United States, Italy and Spain. Samples came from the ongoing ImmuneRACE study (first 160 participants) plus 1,254 subjects from 6 global collaborators. A de-identified subject ID, COVID-19 status, age in years and sex were almost always included in the sample metadata. Where HLA class I and class II types were available, the types were taken from metadata supplied by the sample provider, not from assay-based typing. The prospective study material was composed of cDNA or gDNA derived from T cells, B-cell-depleted T cells, or PBMCs. A freely available public database, intended as a resource for researchers studying the immune response to SARS-CoV-2, is where the repertoires were released. The dataset comprised deeply sampled blood TCRbeta repertoires from subjects exposed to, actively infected with, or recovered from COVID-19. Overall study outcomes, separate from this receptor: The amount of clinical and demographic metadata varied by source and participant and was provided uncurated.

TCRbeta CDR3 regions were amplified from genomic DNA by means of the immunoSEQ Assay, a bias-controlled multiplex PCR. The study's processing was this. The number of nucleated cells in each sample was estimated from the amplification of reference gene primers within the assay. Sequence reads were collapsed and filtered to measure the absolute abundance of every unique TCRbeta CDR3 rearrangement. For each sample, productive Simpson clonality was calculated as the square root of Simpson's diversity index over productive rearrangements. Held by TCRdb, this immuneACCESS table contains in-frame sequences only and omits some clones. Under half of the omission traces to an unresolved V gene where checked; the cause of the rest is unknown. Clone size and the V and J calls come from that table; the DNA yielded D and trimming. For this sample there are approximately 120,000 clones; roughly 85% appear just once. The ten largest clones represent approximately 18% of the sample.

To note about this clone: Its antigen is still unknown. No base-level quality is on record; no much larger clone is a single base apart.

Whole blood was collected in K2EDTA tubes by collaborating institutions according to the institutions' own protocols. For TCRbeta analysis, collaborators shipped samples in one of three forms: frozen whole blood, isolated PBMCs, or DNA extracted from either of those sample types. In the germline V gene (reference sequence), CDR1 corresponds to SGHNT and CDR2 to YYREEE. CDR3 length: 16 amino acids, cysteine to phenylalanine. Only the CDR3 part of the read is kept: 48 bases, read in frame from the first base. The germline V end is reduced by 2 bases and the J end by 2 bases; junction bases left unmatched: 5.

Sequencing was performed on peripheral blood. The V and J segments used are TRBV5-4 and TRBJ2-3, with 10 bases in between that match TRBD2. The source of this sequence is a woman aged 55-75 years with acute or convalescent COVID-19. The sequence in DNA is TGTGCCAGCAGCTTCCCCACTAGCGGGGTCACAGATACGCAGTATTTT. Its product reads: CASSFPTSGVTDTQYF.